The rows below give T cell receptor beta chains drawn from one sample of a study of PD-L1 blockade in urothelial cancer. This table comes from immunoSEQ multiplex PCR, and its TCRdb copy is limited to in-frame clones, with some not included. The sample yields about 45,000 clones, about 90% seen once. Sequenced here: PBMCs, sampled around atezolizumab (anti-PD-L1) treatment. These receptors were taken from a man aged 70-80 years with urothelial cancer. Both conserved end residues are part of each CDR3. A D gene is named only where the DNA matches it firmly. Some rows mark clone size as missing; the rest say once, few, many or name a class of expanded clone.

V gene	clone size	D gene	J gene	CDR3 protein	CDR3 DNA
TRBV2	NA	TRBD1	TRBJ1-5	CASSADRAFYSNQPQHF	TGTGCCAGCAGCGCGGACAGGGCCTTTTATAGCAATCAGCCCCAGCATTTT
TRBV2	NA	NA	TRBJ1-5	CASTWDSGSNQPQHF	TGTGCCAGCACCTGGGATTCGGGGAGCAATCAGCCCCAGCATTTT
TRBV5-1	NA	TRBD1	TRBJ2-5	CASSPTGGSETQYF	TGCGCCAGCAGCCCGACAGGGGGGAGCGAGACCCAGTACTTC
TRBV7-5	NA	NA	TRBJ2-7	CARSLTSGVAYEQYF	TGTGCCAGAAGCTTAACTAGCGGGGTCGCCTACGAGCAGTACTTC
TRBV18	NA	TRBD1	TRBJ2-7	CASSPDRGRGEQYF	TGTGCCAGCTCACCGGACAGGGGGCGAGGCGAGCAGTACTTC
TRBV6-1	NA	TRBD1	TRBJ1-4	CASSENRGQGNEKLFF	TGTGCCAGCAGTGAAAATAGGGGACAGGGGAATGAAAAACTGTTTTTT
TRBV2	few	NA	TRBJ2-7	CASRTDSHEQYF	TGTGCCAGCAGGACGGACTCGCACGAGCAGTACTTC
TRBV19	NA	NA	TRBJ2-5	CASSQGPQAFQYF	TGTGCCAGTAGTCAGGGGCCCCAGGCGTTCCAGTACTTC
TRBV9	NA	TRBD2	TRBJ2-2	CASSPAGLAGGGTGELFF	TGTGCCAGCAGCCCCGCCGGGCTAGCGGGAGGTGGCACCGGGGAGCTGTTTTTT
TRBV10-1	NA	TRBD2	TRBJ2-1	CASSGGGLAGTKDEQFF	TGCGCCAGCAGTGGAGGGGGACTAGCGGGAACAAAAGATGAGCAGTTCTTC
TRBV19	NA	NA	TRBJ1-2	CASSNRRGRVYGYTF	TGTGCCAGTAGTAACCGAAGGGGCAGGGTCTATGGCTACACCTTC